The table lists the clone carrying this TCR beta chain with many counts. Its antigen is still unknown. Clones were sequenced by immunoSEQ multiplex PCR, and TCRdb holds only the in-frame ones, with some missing. The specimen has about 14,000 clones, none found just once. The data were obtained in a study of T cells after posttransplantation cyclophosphamide. Notes on the study in general: Later blood repertoires were often dominated by clones from the donor CD8+ memory compartment. After PTCy, TRB diversity resembled that of CNI/methotrexate controls.

Between the trimmed V and J ends, which lost 0 bases and 2 bases, there was a span of 11 bases. CDR1 SGHRS and CDR2 YFSETQ come from the germline V gene. The CDR3 is made up of 15 amino acids. Treatment was busulfan-fludarabine conditioning, a marrow graft, and cyclophosphamide on days +3 and +4. The chain uses TRBV5-1 and TRBJ2-5, with a weak D call TRBD2 (5 bases). The sample in question was PBMCs, obtained approximately 1,100 days after allogeneic stem cell transplant with posttransplant cyclophosphamide. This TCR came from a female patient between 35 and 55 years old who received an allogeneic stem cell transplant from a related donor, was CMV-positive, and had no GVHD. T cells may partly derive from the graft donor. This CDR3 reads CASSLAGIDQETQYF. The CDR3 DNA follows: TGCGCCAGCAGCTTGGCCGGGATCGATCAAGAGACCCAGTACTTC.